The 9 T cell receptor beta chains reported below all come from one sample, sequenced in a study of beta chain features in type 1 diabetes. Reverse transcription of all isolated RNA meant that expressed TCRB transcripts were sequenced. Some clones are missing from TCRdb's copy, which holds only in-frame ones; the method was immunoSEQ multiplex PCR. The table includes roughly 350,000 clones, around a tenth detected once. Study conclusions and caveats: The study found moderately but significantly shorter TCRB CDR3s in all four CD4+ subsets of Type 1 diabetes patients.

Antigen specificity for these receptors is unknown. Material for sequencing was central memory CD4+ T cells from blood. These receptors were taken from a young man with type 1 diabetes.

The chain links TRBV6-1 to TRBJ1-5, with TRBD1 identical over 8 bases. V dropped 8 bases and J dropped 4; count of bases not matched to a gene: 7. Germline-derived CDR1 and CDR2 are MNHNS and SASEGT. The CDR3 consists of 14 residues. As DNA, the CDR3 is TGTGCCAGCGCCGAACAGGGGGAAAATCAGCCCCAGCATTTT. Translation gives CASAEQGENQPQHF.

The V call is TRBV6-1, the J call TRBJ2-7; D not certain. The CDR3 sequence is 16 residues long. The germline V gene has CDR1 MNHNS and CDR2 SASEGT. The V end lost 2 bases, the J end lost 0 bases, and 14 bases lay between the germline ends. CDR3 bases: TGTGCCAGCAGTGAAAAGTTCGGATCAGTCTCCTACGAGCAGTACTTC. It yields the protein CASSEKFGSVSYEQYF.

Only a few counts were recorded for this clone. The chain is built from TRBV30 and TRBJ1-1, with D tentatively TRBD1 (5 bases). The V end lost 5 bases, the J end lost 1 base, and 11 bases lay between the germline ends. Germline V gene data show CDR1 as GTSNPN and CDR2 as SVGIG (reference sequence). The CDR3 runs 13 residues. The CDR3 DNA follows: TGTGCCTGGGGCGGGACGGCGAACACTGAAGCTTTCTTT. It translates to CAWGGTANTEAFF.

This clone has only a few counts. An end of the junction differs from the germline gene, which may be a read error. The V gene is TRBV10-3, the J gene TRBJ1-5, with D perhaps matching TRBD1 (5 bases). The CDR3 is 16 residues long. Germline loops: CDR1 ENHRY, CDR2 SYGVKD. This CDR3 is CASSSRGDYSNQPQHF. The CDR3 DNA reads TGTGCCAGCAGTTCGAGGGGTGACTATAGCAATCAGCCCCAGCATTTT.

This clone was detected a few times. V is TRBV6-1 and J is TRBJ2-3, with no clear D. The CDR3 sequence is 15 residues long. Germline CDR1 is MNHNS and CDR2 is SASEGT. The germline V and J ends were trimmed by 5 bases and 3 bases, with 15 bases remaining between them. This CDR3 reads CASSSRTPGTDTQYF. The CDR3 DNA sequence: TGTGCCAGCAGTTCAAGGACGCCTGGAACAGATACGCAGTATTTT.

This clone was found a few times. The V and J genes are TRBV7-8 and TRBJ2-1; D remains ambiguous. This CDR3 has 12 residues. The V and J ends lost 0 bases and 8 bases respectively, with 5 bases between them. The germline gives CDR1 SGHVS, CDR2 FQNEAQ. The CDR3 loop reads CASSLAGYEQFF. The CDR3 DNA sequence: TGTGCCAGCAGCTTAGCCGGTTATGAGCAGTTCTTC.

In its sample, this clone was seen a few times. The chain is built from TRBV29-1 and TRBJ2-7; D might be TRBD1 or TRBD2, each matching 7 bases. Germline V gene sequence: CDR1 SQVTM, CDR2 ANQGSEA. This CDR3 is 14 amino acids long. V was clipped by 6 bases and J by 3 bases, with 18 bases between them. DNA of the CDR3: TGCAGCGTCAGGGGGGGCCCCGGGCACTACGAGCAGTACTTC. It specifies CSVRGGPGHYEQYF.

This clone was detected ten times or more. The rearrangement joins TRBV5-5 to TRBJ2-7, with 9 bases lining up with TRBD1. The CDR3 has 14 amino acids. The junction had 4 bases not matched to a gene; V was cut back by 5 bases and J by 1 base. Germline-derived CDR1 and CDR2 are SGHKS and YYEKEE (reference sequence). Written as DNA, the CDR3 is TGTGCCAGCAGGGGACAGGGCAGTTCCTACGAGCAGTACTTC. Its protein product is CASRGQGSSYEQYF.

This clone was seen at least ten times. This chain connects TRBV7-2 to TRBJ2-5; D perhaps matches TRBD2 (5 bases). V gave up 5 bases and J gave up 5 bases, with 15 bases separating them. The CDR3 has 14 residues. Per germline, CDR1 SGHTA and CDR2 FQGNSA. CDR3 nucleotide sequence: TGTGCCAGCAGCCCCTACGGGGATGGTGAGACCCAGTACTTC. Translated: CASSPYGDGETQYF.